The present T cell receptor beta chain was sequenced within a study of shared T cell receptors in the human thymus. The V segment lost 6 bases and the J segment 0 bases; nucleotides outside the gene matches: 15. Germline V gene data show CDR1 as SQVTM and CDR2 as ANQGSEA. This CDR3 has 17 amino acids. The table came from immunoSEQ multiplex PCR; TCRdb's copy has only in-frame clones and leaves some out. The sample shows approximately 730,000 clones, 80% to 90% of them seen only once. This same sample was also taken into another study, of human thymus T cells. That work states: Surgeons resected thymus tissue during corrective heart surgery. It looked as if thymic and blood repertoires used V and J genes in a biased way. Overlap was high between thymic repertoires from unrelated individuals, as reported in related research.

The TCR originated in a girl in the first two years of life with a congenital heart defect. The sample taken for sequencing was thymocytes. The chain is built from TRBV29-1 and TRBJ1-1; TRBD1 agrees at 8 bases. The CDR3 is CSVLRPRTGRLNTEAFF. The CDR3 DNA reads TGCAGCGTCCTCCGGCCCCGGACAGGGAGGTTGAACACTGAAGCTTTCTTT.